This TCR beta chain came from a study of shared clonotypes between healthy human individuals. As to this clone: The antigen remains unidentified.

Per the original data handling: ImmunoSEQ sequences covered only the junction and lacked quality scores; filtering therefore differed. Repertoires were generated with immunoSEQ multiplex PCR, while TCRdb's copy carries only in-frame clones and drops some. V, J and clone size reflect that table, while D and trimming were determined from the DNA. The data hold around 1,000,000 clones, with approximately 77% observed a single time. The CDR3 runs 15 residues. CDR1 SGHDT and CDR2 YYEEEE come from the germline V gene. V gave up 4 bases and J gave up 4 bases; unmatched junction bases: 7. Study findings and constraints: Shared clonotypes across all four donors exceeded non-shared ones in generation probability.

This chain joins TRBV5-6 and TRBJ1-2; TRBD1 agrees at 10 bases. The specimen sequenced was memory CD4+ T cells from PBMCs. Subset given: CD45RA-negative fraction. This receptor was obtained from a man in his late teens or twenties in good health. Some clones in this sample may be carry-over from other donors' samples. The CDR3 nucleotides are TGTGCCAGCAGCGAAGGGACAGGGGCCTTCTATGGCTACACCTTC. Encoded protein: CASSEGTGAFYGYTF.